This T cell receptor beta chain was documented in a study of OX40 agonist ivuxolimab in advanced cancers. Study-level background: The costimulatory receptor OX40 (CD134) was targeted by ivuxolimab, a fully human IgG2 agonistic monoclonal antibody. Intravenous ivuxolimab was administered to patients every 2 weeks at six dose levels: 0.01, 0.1, 0.3, 1.5, 3 and 10 mg/kg. Among the 52 dose-escalation patients, about 19 had hepatocellular carcinoma, 15 or so melanoma, 9 renal cell carcinoma and 9 head and neck cancer. In the dose-escalation cohort, 82.7% of patients were male, and the mean age was approximately 60 years, with a range of about 23 to 90. Patients were allowed to have had prior anti-PD-1, anti-PD-L1 or anti-CTLA-4 therapy, and less than 45% of the dose-escalation patients had previously received checkpoint inhibitors. Partial responses occurred in three dose-escalation patients, of whom one had hepatocellular carcinoma and two had cutaneous melanoma. Peripheral TCRbeta sequencing aimed to test whether ivuxolimab altered TCR sequence diversity and caused clonal T-cell expansion. The monotherapy dose-escalation portion (N ≈ 52 patients) of the phase I ivuxolimab trial is reported in the paper.

On the study overall, not on this receptor specifically: Low levels of normalized T-cell clonal expansion were also seen in some nonresponding patients. The antigen specificity of the clonally expanded peripheral T cells was not determined. After ivuxolimab, expanded clones were on average more numerous among CD8+ T cells than among CD4+ T cells. In the 0.1-3.0 mg/kg groups, partial responders were among the patients with the lowest normalized peripheral clonal expansion, particularly in CD8+ T cells. At doses from 0.1 to 3.0 mg/kg, clonal expansion was seen in both CD4+ and CD8+ blood T cells between baseline and week 6.

The germline V gene specifies KGHSH as CDR1 and LQKENI as CDR2. Spanning cysteine to phenylalanine, the CDR3 consists of 12 amino acids. The retained sequence is limited to the CDR3, 36 bases, with the frame set at the first base. V lost 4 bases and J lost 2 bases; the stretch between them is 5 bases long. Genomic DNA was isolated from the sorted cells so that the TCRbeta CDR3 region could be sequenced. The immunoSEQ Assay was used to sequence the TCRbeta CDR3 regions. TCRdb provides this immuneACCESS table in a form limited to in-frame rearrangements. Some clones are lacking; in checked studies, under half of them reflect an unresolved V gene, and why the rest are absent is not known. This sample is represented by some 19,000 clones; more than 65% of them were singletons. Of the sample, around 33% falls within the top ten clones. Patients with autoimmune disease history or receiving systemic immunosuppression were excluded from the trial. In every dose cohort, peripheral blood was drawn for TCR sequencing at baseline, cycle 4 day 1, and cycle 7 day 1. The samples were taken from a phase I, first-in-human, multicenter, open-label dose-escalation trial of ivuxolimab. Adults with locally advanced or metastatic melanoma, renal cell carcinoma, hepatocellular carcinoma or head and neck squamous cell carcinoma were enrolled in the trial. Before TCR sequencing, CD4+ T cells and CD8+ T cells from peripheral blood were sorted into separate populations.

Concerning this clone itself: The antigen it recognizes is unknown. One base away there is no much larger clone; base qualities are not given.

The TCR was taken from an adult with an advanced solid tumor such as melanoma, head and neck, liver or kidney cancer. The sample was CD4+ or CD8+ T cells sorted from blood, taken in a trial of the OX40 agonist ivuxolimab. The chain is made from TRBV18 and TRBJ2-5, with the D segment identity uncertain. The CDR3 protein: CASSLGQETQYF. In nucleotides, the sequence is TGTGCCAGCTCACTGGGGCAAGAGACCCAGTACTTC.